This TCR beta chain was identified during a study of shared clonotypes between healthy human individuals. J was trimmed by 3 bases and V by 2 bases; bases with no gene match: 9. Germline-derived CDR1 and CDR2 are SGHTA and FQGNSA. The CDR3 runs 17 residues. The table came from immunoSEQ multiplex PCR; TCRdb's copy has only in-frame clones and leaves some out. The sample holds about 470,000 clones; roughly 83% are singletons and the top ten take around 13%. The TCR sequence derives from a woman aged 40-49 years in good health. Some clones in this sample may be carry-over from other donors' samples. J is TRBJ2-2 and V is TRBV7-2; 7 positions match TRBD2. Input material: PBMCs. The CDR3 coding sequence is TGTGCCAGCAGCTTACGTATGCGGGAGCTCCACACCGGGGAGCTGTTTTTT. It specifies CASSLRMRELHTGELFF.